The 9 T cell receptor beta chains below all came from one sample that was sequenced in a study of beta chain features in type 1 diabetes. No antigen has been assigned to these receptors. Sequenced material consisted of expressed TCRB transcripts (all of the isolated RNA was reverse transcribed). TCRdb keeps only in-frame clones here, not all; method: immunoSEQ multiplex PCR. The sample lists hundreds of thousands of clones, 14% to 15% occurring once. Study results and caveats: People with Type 1 diabetes carried modestly yet significantly shorter TCRB CDR3s in all four CD4+ subsets.

Specimen: naive CD4+ T cells from blood. The receptors derive from a man younger than 35 with type 1 diabetes.

This clone was observed a handful of times. This chain links TRBV7-9 with TRBJ2-7; 7 bases agree with TRBD1. The V and J ends lost 4 bases and 4 bases, in that order; junction bases with no gene match: 7. The CDR3 loop spans 14 amino acids. Germline V CDR1 and CDR2: SEHNR, FQNEAQ (reference sequence). CDR3 loop: CASSSDRKGYEQYF. The CDR3 bases are TGTGCCAGCAGCTCGGACAGGAAGGGTTACGAGCAGTACTTC.

This clone was seen a few times. The chain recombines TRBV7-2 with TRBJ2-1; 8 positions agree with TRBD2. There are 16 residues in the CDR3. In germline, CDR1 is SGHTA, CDR2 FQGNSA. The ends lost 2 bases at V and 7 bases at J; junction bases unmatched: 10. CDR3 nucleotide sequence: TGTGCCAGCAGCTTATCTGGGGCTAGCGGGTGGAATGAGCAGTTCTTC. Protein: CASSLSGASGWNEQFF.

This rearrangement joins TRBV23-1 to TRBJ2-7; 8 bases line up with TRBD1. TRBV23-1 is known as an ORF, though its function is uncertain. The CDR3 runs to 15 residues. Trimming took 4 bases from V and 4 from J; bases not matched to a gene: 9. CDR3 sequence (DNA): TGCGCCAGCAGTCCCGGTTCAGGGGGCTTTTACGAGCAGTACTTC. It translates to CASSPGSGGFYEQYF.

The CDR3 reads CASSDNRVSNQPQHF. In nucleotides, the CDR3 is TGTGCCAGCAGCGACAACAGGGTCAGCAATCAGCCCCAGCATTTT. This chain uses TRBV7-8 with TRBJ1-5; maybe TRBD1 (6 bases). V lost 5 bases and J lost 1, with 12 bases in between. The CDR3 is 15 residues long. The germline gives CDR1 SGHVS, CDR2 FQNEAQ.

This clone was seen only a few times. The V call is TRBV30, the J call TRBJ1-2; no definite D call. The germline V and J ends were trimmed by 8 bases and 8 bases, with 6 bases remaining between them. Germline V gives CDR1 GTSNPN, CDR2 SVGIG (reference sequence). This CDR3 is built from 8 residues. The CDR3 nucleotides are TGTGCCGGCCCCGGCTACACCTTC. Its translation: CAGPGYTF.

This clone was recorded a few times. Other DNA variants within this sample encode the same CDR3. The V call is TRBV6-5, the J call TRBJ2-7; no clear D gene. The V end was cut by 0 bases, the J end by 3 bases, with 6 bases between. The CDR3 length is 13 residues. CDR1 MNHEY and CDR2 SVGAGI come from the germline V gene. CDR3 in DNA: TGTGCCAGCAGTTACTCTGGGCACTACGAGCAGTACTTC. Amino acids: CASSYSGHYEQYF.

This clone was seen a handful of times. The CDR3 spells CAWGGGVLEQYF. The DNA of the CDR3 is TGTGCCTGGGGGGGAGGGGTGCTGGAGCAGTACTTC. This sequence joins TRBV30 and TRBJ2-7; 7 nucleotides align to TRBD2. Trimming took 5 bases from V and 7 from J; bases not matched to a gene: 8. In germline, CDR1 is GTSNPN, CDR2 SVGIG (reference sequence). The CDR3 runs to 12 residues. Filled out from reference TRBV30 and TRBJ2-7, the complete variable domain reads SQTIHQWPATLVQPVGSPLSLECTVEGTSNPNLYWYRQAAGRGLQLLFYSVGIGQISSEVPQNLSASRPQDRQFILSSKKLLLSDSGFYLCAWGGGVLEQYFGPGTRLTVT.

This clone was detected only a few times. For the CDR3, the DNA is TGTGCCAGCAGCGATGAGAATTCACCCCTCCACTTT. Its translation: CASSDENSPLHF. The V gene is TRBV7-9, the J gene TRBJ1-6; D is undetermined. V was pared by 5 bases and J by 7 bases, with 6 bases between. This CDR3 spans 12 amino acids. From germline, CDR1 is SEHNR and CDR2 FQNEAQ (reference sequence).

Only a few counts were recorded for this clone. The chain is built from TRBV5-1 and TRBJ2-1; TRBD2 agrees at 10 bases. The germline V gene has CDR1 SGHRS and CDR2 YFSETQ. The CDR3 is 15 amino acids. The ends lost 5 bases at V and 5 bases at J; junction bases unmatched: 7. CDR3 in amino acids: CASSPIAGGNNEQFF. The CDR3 bases are TGCGCCAGCAGTCCGATAGCGGGGGGAAACAATGAGCAGTTCTTC.